The 12 T cell receptor beta chains given below trace back to one sample, sequenced in a study of CD8 T cells in ankylosing spondylitis. TCRdb re-analysed the 5' RACE reads in MiXCR, keeping a single row per CDR3 protein. The table lists roughly 180,000 distinct CDR3 sequences, roughly 13% of them singletons. Sequenced: blood, either unsorted or a sorted T cell fraction (not recorded which). These receptors were obtained from a female donor with ankylosing spondylitis or in good health (not recorded which).

This clonotype has a count of ten or more. The chain couples TRBV29-1 to TRBJ2-1, with TRBD1 identical over 7 bases. Looked up from germline, CDR1 is SQVTM and CDR2 is ANQGSEA. V lost 4 bases to trimming and J lost 7 bases; unmatched junction nucleotides: 10. CDR3 length: 14 amino acids. The CDR3 sequence: CSVVNRGSTNEQFF. The CDR3 DNA follows: TGCAGCGTTGTTAACAGGGGCAGTACGAATGAGCAGTTCTTC.

This clonotype was detected many times. The chain recombines TRBV18 with TRBJ1-6, with 8 bases that match TRBD1. Germline values: CDR1 KGHSH, CDR2 LQKENI. The CDR3 has 16 amino acids. V lost 2 bases and J lost 7; bases outside the gene matches: 7. CDR3 sequence (DNA): TGTGCCAGCTCACCAGGGGCTCAGGGGGCGAATTCACCCCTCCACTTT. Its translation: CASSPGAQGANSPLHF.

Ten or more counts support this clonotype. This sequence joins TRBV6-5 and TRBJ1-5; D is unresolved. The CDR3 is 17 amino acids. CDR1 is MNHEY, CDR2 SVGAGI, per germline. Trimming cost V 0 bases and J 2 bases, with 14 bases left between them. The CDR3 loop is CASSYSPGSSGNQPQHF. CDR3 nucleotides: TGTGCCAGCAGTTACTCTCCGGGGTCGTCGGGCAATCAGCCCCAGCATTTT.

This clonotype was detected only a few times. J is TRBJ2-1 and V is TRBV5-4; 7 nucleotides agree with TRBD1. The V gene's germline CDR1 is SGHNT and CDR2 YYREEE (reference sequence). The V gene end was trimmed by 2 bases and the J gene end by 3 bases; junction bases not matched to a gene: 8. CDR3 length equals 16 residues. This CDR3 is CASSLPRGGLYNEQFF. CDR3 coding DNA: TGTGCCAGCAGCTTACCCCGAGGGGGCCTCTACAATGAGCAGTTCTTC.

This clonotype showed up just once. The gene calls are TRBV30 and TRBJ2-5; D may be TRBD1 or TRBD2 (6 bases each). The germline V gene has CDR1 GTSNPN and CDR2 SVGIG (reference sequence). The germline V and J ends were trimmed by 0 bases and 4 bases, with 15 bases remaining between them. The CDR3 is 15 amino acids. The CDR3 DNA follows: TGTGCCTGGAGTGTACGGGGGCTAGGGGGAGAGACCCAGTACTTC. It translates to CAWSVRGLGGETQYF.

This clonotype was counted ten times or more. This chain joins TRBV2 and TRBJ2-1; a possible D gene is TRBD2 (6 bases). The germline V and J ends were trimmed by 6 bases and 8 bases, with 11 bases remaining between them. The CDR3 length is 12 residues. Germline loops: CDR1 SNHLY, CDR2 FYNNEI. The CDR3 coding sequence is TGTGCCAGCAGGAGACTAGTATATGAGCAGTTCTTC. Amino acid sequence: CASRRLVYEQFF.

The chain employs TRBV6-5 and TRBJ2-7; possibly TRBD2 for D (6 bases). CDR1 is MNHEY, CDR2 SVGAGI, per germline. Trimming removed 0 bases from V and 6 bases from J, with 15 bases in between. The CDR3 extends over 15 amino acids. CDR3 coding DNA: TGTGCCAGCAGTTACTCGCCCGGGACTGCGGGCGAGCAGTACTTC. This codes for CASSYSPGTAGEQYF.

The V call is TRBV6-5, the J call TRBJ2-5; 9 bases fit TRBD2. Trimming cost V 2 bases and J 5 bases; bases outside gene matches: 6. Germline V gene sequence: CDR1 MNHEY, CDR2 SVGAGI. The CDR3 totals 15 residues. In nucleotides, the CDR3 is TGTGCCAGCAGTTACGGCGGGAGGGTTCAGGAGACCCAGTACTTC. This translates into CASSYGGRVQETQYF.

The V gene is TRBV5-6, the J gene TRBJ2-7; D gene uncertain. V lost 5 bases and J 2 bases, leaving 17 bases between the germline ends. The CDR3 is 15 amino acids. Per germline, CDR1 SGHDT and CDR2 YYEEEE. CDR3 nucleotide sequence: TGTGCCAGCAGAAAATTAACGACTGGTACCTACGAGCAGTACTTC. It is translated as CASRKLTTGTYEQYF.

This rearrangement joins TRBV4-2 to TRBJ2-6; TRBD2 matches at 10 bases. CDR3 size: 18 residues. With 2 bases clipped from V and 2 bases from J, the junction kept 6 bases outside the gene matches. Per the germline V gene, CDR1 is LGHNA and CDR2 is YNFKEQ. This CDR3 is CASSQLAGVTPGANVLTF. The CDR3 DNA reads as TGTGCCAGCAGCCAACTAGCGGGAGTTACTCCTGGGGCCAACGTCCTGACTTTC.

Many counts were recorded for this clonotype. This rearrangement joins TRBV7-2 to TRBJ2-3; TRBD1 matches 8 bases. V shed 1 base, J shed 2 bases, and the junction held 2 bases outside the gene matches. The CDR3 has 15 amino acids. Looked up from germline, CDR1 is SGHTA and CDR2 is FQGNSA. The CDR3 loop reads CASSLGTGYTDTQYF. The DNA of the CDR3 is TGTGCCAGCAGCTTAGGGACAGGGTACACAGATACGCAGTATTTT.

The chain has TRBV14 and TRBJ2-1; D possibly corresponds to TRBD2 (5 bases). V was pared by 1 base and J by 3 bases, with 10 bases between. Germline CDR1 is SGHDN and CDR2 is FVKESK. CDR3 length: 15 residues. The CDR3 is CASSQGVGIYNEQFF. The CDR3 DNA is TGTGCCAGCAGCCAAGGAGTCGGGATCTACAATGAGCAGTTCTTC.